This record concerns one TCR beta chain sequence. TCRdb's copy holds only in-frame clones and misses some; the assay was immunoSEQ multiplex PCR. The table records some 300,000 clones, more than 80% of them present only once. This sample is drawn from a study of blood T cell repertoires in COVID-19. Germline V gives CDR1 SGHAT, CDR2 FQNNGV. This CDR3 has 14 residues. V was clipped by 6 bases and J by 4 bases; unmatched bases: 6. The sequence came from a woman between 50 and 59 years old with COVID-19, enrolled during active disease. Sequenced: peripheral blood. The gene calls are TRBV11-2 and TRBJ2-5; 9 positions agree with TRBD1. The CDR3 here is CASSWGQGAETQYF. The CDR3 nucleotides are TGTGCCAGCAGTTGGGGACAGGGAGCAGAGACCCAGTACTTC.